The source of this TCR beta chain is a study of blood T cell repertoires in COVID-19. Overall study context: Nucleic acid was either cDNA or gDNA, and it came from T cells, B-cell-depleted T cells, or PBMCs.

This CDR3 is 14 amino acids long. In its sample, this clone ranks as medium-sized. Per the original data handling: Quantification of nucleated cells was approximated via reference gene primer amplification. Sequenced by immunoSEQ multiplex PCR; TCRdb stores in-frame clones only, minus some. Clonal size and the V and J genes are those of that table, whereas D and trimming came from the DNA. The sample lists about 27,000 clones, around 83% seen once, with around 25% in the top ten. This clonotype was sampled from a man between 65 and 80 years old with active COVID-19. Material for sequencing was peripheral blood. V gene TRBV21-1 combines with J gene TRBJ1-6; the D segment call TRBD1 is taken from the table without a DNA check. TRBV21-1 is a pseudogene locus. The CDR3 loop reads CASIVQGRDSPLHF. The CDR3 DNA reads TGTGCCAGCATCGTACAGGGTAGGGATTCACCCCTCCACTTT.